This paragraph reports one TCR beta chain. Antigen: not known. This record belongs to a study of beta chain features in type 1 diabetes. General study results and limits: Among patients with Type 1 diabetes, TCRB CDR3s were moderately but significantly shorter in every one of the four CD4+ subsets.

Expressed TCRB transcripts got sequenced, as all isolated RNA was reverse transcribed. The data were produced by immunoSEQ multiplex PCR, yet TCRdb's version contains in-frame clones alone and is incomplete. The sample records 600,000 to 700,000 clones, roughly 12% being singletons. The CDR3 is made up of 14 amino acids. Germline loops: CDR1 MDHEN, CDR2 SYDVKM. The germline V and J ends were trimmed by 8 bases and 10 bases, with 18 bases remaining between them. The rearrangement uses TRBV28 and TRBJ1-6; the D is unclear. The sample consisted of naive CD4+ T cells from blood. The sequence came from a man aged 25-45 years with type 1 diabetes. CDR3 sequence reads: CASGLGQADSPLHF. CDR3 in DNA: TGTGCCAGCGGCCTTGGGCAGGCCGACTCACCCCTCCACTTT.